The following is a T cell receptor (beta chain) sequence with its context. Its antigen is not known. This record comes from a study of OX40 agonist ivuxolimab in advanced cancers. Background on the study: Earlier treatment with anti-PD-1, anti-PD-L1 or anti-CTLA-4 was permitted, and 35% to 45% had received some. Study conclusions and caveats: Some of the nonresponding patients also showed low levels of normalized T-cell clonal expansion. Expanded peripheral T cell antigen specificity was not determined.

The method was immunoSEQ multiplex PCR; TCRdb's version includes in-frame clones alone and lacks a portion of them. The sample has some 39,000 clones; 88% are singletons. If patients had autoimmune disease history or systemic immunosuppression, they were excluded. The CDR3 is 15 residues long. Per the germline V gene, CDR1 is LNHNV and CDR2 is YYDKDF (reference sequence). This receptor was identified in an adult with an advanced solid tumor such as melanoma, head and neck, liver or kidney cancer. The rearrangement uses TRBV15 and TRBJ2-5; 8 positions match TRBD1. TRBJ2-7 explains the end of the DNA better; the J call may be wrong. The sample was CD4+ or CD8+ T cells sorted from blood, taken in a trial of the OX40 agonist ivuxolimab. CDR3 DNA sequence: TGTGCCACCAGCAGAGATCAGGGGGCTTCCTACGAGCAGTACTTC. Protein sequence: CATSRDQGASYEQYF.